These 9 T cell receptor beta chains were all obtained from the same sample, sequenced in a study of CD8 T cells in ankylosing spondylitis. One entry per CDR3 protein, called by TCRdb with MiXCR from the 5' RACE reads. The data show around 35,000 distinct CDR3 sequences, around 15% seen once. Sequenced material: synovial fluid, either unsorted or a sorted T cell fraction (not recorded which). The receptors shown here come from a male donor with ankylosing spondylitis.

This clonotype was seen more than once but under ten times. V gene TRBV5-1 combines with J gene TRBJ2-7, with TRBD2 matching 11 bases. The CDR3 totals 16 residues. Germline trimming cut 3 bases from V and 3 bases from J; bases unmatched to any gene: 8. The germline CDR1 and CDR2 sequences are SGHRS and YFSETQ. The CDR3, as DNA: TGCGCCAGCAGCTACCAGACTAGCGGGGCGCTCTACGAGCAGTACTTC. Protein product: CASSYQTSGALYEQYF.

The table lists this clonotype with many counts. The chain couples TRBV7-2 to TRBJ1-1; D remains unclear. V lost 2 bases and J 5 bases, leaving 9 bases between the germline ends. This CDR3 contains 13 residues. The germline CDR1 and CDR2 sequences are SGHTA and FQGNSA. As DNA, the CDR3 is TGTGCCAGCAGCTTAAGGCAGGCAACTGAAGCTTTCTTT. This codes for CASSLRQATEAFF.

Many counts were recorded for this clonotype. This chain joins TRBV5-6 and TRBJ2-7; D perhaps matches TRBD1 (5 bases). Germline CDR1 and CDR2: SGHDT and YYEEEE. This CDR3 spans 15 amino acids. The V gene lost 3 bases and the J gene lost 4 bases, with 17 bases spanning the gap. CDR3 coding DNA: TGTGCCAGCAGCTCAGACAGCCCGAACCCGTACGAGCAGTACTTC. As protein: CASSSDSPNPYEQYF.

This clonotype ranks as medium-sized (0.01 to 0.1%). The J gene is TRBJ2-1, the V gene TRBV12-3 or TRBV12-4; perhaps TRBD1 as D (6 bases). Trimming took 6 bases from V and 4 from J, leaving 13 bases between them. The CDR3 contains 14 residues. This chain's CDR3 is CASRPGQKYNEQFF. The CDR3 DNA follows: TGTGCCAGCAGGCCCGGACAGAAATACAATGAGCAGTTCTTC.

The sample holds a few counts of this clonotype. V gene TRBV18 combines with J gene TRBJ2-7; TRBD1 matches at 7 bases. The CDR3 extends over 15 amino acids. Losses at the gene ends were 4 bases for V and 6 bases for J; bases not matched to a gene: 12. From germline, CDR1 is KGHSH and CDR2 LQKENI. This chain's CDR3 is CASSQVTGSPSEQYF. The CDR3 nucleotides read TGTGCCAGCTCACAGGTGACAGGGTCACCCTCCGAGCAGTACTTC. The complete variable domain, with remaining parts taken from reference TRBV18 and TRBJ2-7, reads NAGVMQNPRHLVRRRGQEARLRCSPMKGHSHVYWYRQLPEEGLKFMVYLQKENIIDESGMPKERFSAEFPKEGPSILRIQQVVRGDSAAYFCASSQVTGSPSEQYFGPGTRLTVT.

In DNA, the CDR3 is TGTGCCAGCAGGCCCGAAGGGTTCTCCTACAATGAGCAGTTCTTC. Its protein is CASRPEGFSYNEQFF. The rearrangement links TRBV27 to TRBJ2-1; D gene uncertain. The V end lost 6 bases, the J end lost 0 bases, and 12 bases lay between the germline ends. The germline CDR1 and CDR2 sequences are MNHEY and SMNVEV (reference sequence). The CDR3 is made up of 15 amino acids.

This clonotype was detected ten times or more. This rearrangement joins TRBV5-1 to TRBJ2-7; D is unresolved. Germline V gene data show CDR1 as SGHRS and CDR2 as YFSETQ. The CDR3 contains 13 residues. Trimming stripped 3 bases from V and 3 bases from J, with 10 bases between. CDR3 DNA: TGCGCCAGCAGCTCGTTTGGTGACTACGAGCAGTACTTC. It is translated as CASSSFGDYEQYF.

A few counts support this clonotype. The gene calls are TRBV4-1 and TRBJ2-1; D is tentatively TRBD1 or TRBD2 (5 bases each). V lost 0 bases to trimming and J lost 15 bases, with 9 bases between them. The CDR3 contains 11 residues. Looked up from germline, CDR1 is MGHRA and CDR2 is YSYEKL. CDR3: CASSQDRGRFF. The DNA of the CDR3 is TGCGCCAGCAGCCAAGATCGGGGACGGTTCTTC.

This clonotype was detected ten times or more. The chain combines TRBV4-2 with TRBJ2-3; D is ambiguous. Germline values: CDR1 LGHNA, CDR2 YNFKEQ. Trimming pared 1 base from V and 0 bases from J, leaving 8 bases between. The CDR3 runs 15 residues. CDR3 region: CASSQGSLSTDTQYF. The CDR3 coding sequence is TGTGCCAGCAGCCAAGGTTCCCTCAGCACAGATACGCAGTATTTT.